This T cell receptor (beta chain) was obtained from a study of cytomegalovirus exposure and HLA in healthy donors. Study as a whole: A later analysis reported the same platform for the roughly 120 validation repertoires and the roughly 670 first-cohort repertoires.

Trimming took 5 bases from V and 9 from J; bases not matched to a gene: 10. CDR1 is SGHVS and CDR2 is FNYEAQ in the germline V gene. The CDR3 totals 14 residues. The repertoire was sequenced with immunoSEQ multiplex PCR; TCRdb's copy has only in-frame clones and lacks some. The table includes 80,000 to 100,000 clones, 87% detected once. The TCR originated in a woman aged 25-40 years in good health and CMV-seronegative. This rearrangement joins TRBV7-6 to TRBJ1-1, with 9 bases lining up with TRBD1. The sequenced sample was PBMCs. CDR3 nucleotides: TGTGCCAGCAGCCAACGGGACAGGGCTGAGCAAGCTTTCTTT. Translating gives CASSQRDRAEQAFF.